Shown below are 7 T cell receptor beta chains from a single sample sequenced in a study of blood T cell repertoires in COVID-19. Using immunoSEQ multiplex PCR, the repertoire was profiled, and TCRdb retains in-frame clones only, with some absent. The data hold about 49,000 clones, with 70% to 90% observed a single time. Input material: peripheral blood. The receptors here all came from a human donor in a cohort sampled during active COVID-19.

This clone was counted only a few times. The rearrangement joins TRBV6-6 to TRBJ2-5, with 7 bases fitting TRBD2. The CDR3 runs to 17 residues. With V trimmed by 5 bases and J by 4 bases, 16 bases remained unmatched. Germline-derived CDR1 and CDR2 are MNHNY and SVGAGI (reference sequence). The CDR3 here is CASSLRAPGGRVETQYF. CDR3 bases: TGTGCCAGCAGTCTCAGGGCTCCGGGAGGCCGGGTAGAGACCCAGTACTTC.

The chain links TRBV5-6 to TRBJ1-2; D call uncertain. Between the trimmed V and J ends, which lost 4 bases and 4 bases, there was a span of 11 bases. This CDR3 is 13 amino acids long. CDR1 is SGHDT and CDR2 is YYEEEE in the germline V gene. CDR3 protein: CASSPGRAYGYTF. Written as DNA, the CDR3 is TGTGCCAGCAGCCCGGGGAGGGCCTATGGCTACACCTTC.

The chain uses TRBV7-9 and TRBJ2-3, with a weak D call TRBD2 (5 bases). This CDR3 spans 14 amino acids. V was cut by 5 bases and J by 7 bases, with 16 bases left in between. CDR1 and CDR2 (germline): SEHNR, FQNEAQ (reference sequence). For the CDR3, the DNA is TGTGCCAGCAGCCAAACTAGAGGCGTTAATACGCAGTATTTT. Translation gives CASSQTRGVNTQYF.

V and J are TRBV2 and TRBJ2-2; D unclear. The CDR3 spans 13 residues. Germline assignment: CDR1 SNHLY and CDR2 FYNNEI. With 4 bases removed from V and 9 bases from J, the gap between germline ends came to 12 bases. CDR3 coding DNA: TGTGCCAGCAGTGGGAAGGTGGGCCGGGAGCTGTTTTTT. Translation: CASSGKVGRELFF.

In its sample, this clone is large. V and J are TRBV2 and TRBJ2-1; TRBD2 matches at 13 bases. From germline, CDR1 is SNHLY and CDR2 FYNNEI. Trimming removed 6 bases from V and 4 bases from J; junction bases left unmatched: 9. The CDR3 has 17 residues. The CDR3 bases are TGTGCCAGCAGCTATTCCGGACTAGCGGGAGTTTACAATGAGCAGTTCTTC. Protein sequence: CASSYSGLAGVYNEQFF.

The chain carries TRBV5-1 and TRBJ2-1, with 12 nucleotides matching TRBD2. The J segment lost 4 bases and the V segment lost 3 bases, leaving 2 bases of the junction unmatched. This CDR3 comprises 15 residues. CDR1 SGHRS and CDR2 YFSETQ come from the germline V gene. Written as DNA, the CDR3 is TGCGCCAGCAGCTGGGGGACTAGCGGGTACAATGAGCAGTTCTTC. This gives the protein CASSWGTSGYNEQFF.

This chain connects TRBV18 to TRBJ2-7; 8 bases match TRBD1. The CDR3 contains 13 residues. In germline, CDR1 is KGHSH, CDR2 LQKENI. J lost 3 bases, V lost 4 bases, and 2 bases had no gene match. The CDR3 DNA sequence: TGTGCCAGCTCACTCGACAGGGGCTACGAGCAGTACTTC. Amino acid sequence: CASSLDRGYEQYF.